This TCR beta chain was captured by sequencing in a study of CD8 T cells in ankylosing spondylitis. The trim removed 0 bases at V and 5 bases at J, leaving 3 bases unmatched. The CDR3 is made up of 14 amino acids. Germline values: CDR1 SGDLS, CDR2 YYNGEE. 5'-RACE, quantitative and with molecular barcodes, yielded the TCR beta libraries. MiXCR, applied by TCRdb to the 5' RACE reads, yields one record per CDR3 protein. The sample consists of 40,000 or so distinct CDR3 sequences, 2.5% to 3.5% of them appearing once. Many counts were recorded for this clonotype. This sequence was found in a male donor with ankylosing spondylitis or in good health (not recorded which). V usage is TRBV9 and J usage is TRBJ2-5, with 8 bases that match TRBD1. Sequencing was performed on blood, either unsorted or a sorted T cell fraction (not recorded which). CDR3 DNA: TGTGCCAGCAGCGTAGGGGGGGACAGGGAGACCCAGTACTTC. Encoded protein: CASSVGGDRETQYF.